Presented here are 8 T cell receptor beta chains from one specimen sequenced in a study of OX40 agonist ivuxolimab in advanced cancers. Only in-frame clones appear in the TCRdb table, and some are missing; sequencing was by immunoSEQ multiplex PCR. Of about 50,000 clones in the sample, roughly four fifths were seen once. The sample here was CD4+ or CD8+ T cells sorted from blood, taken in a trial of the OX40 agonist ivuxolimab. Every receptor here comes from an adult with an advanced solid tumor such as melanoma, head and neck, liver or kidney cancer.

The J gene is TRBJ1-5, the V gene TRBV10-3; 8 bases match TRBD1. The CDR3 consists of 16 residues. J gave up 3 bases and V 6 bases, and 10 bases lay outside the gene matches. Per germline, CDR1 ENHRY and CDR2 SYGVKD. CDR3 sequence (DNA): TGTGCCATCAGCAATCCAGGACAGGGACTCAATCAGCCCCAGCATTTT. Residues: CAISNPGQGLNQPQHF.

This chain links TRBV30 with TRBJ2-3; D remains unclear. CDR1 GTSNPN and CDR2 SVGIG come from the germline V gene (reference sequence). The CDR3 totals 11 residues. Trimming cost V 2 bases and J 2 bases, with 2 bases left between them. CDR3 protein: CAWSFTDTQYF. In nucleotides, the CDR3 is TGTGCCTGGAGTTTCACAGATACGCAGTATTTT. Complete variable domain (other parts from reference TRBV30 and TRBJ2-3): SQTIHQWPATLVQPVGSPLSLECTVEGTSNPNLYWYRQAAGRGLQLLFYSVGIGQISSEVPQNLSASRPQDRQFILSSKKLLLSDSGFYLCAWSFTDTQYFGPGTRLTVL.

The rearrangement links TRBV5-5 to TRBJ2-7, with D uncertain. This CDR3 is built from 13 residues. CDR1 SGHKS and CDR2 YYEKEE come from the germline V gene (reference sequence). V lost 0 bases, J lost 6 bases, and 10 bases lay in between. The CDR3 sequence is CASSLGLSSEQYF. CDR3 nucleotides: TGTGCCAGCAGCTTGGGGCTAAGCTCCGAGCAGTACTTC.

The chain has TRBV27 and TRBJ2-7, with D unclear. The V and J ends lost 5 bases and 8 bases respectively, with 16 bases between them. CDR3 size: 13 residues. The V gene's germline CDR1 is MNHEY and CDR2 SMNVEV (reference sequence). CDR3 coding DNA: TGTGCCAGCAGTGCTCGGGCAGTTGCCAAGCAGTACTTC. It translates to CASSARAVAKQYF.

This clone has a single count. A much larger clone differs by one base, so this may be a read error. The genes are TRBV6-1 and TRBJ2-7, with TRBD2 matching 9 bases. CDR3 size: 14 residues. Germline V gives CDR1 MNHNS, CDR2 SASEGT. Trimming took 5 bases from V and 2 from J; bases not matched to a gene: 4. CDR3 nucleotide sequence: TGTGCCAGCAGTACTAGCGGGCTCCCCTACGAGCAGTACTTC. Its translation: CASSTSGLPYEQYF.

This chain uses TRBV12-5 with TRBJ2-7; D ambiguous. The V and J ends lost 4 bases and 4 bases respectively, with 5 bases between them. CDR1 LGHNT and CDR2 FRNRAP come from the germline V gene. This CDR3 comprises 11 residues. The CDR3 spells CASGSGYEQYF. CDR3 sequence (DNA): TGTGCTAGTGGTTCCGGATACGAGCAGTACTTC.

The chain joins TRBV5-1 to TRBJ2-2, with TRBD2 matching 7 bases. V was pared by 4 bases and J by 2 bases, with 8 bases of the junction left unmatched. The germline gives CDR1 SGHRS, CDR2 YFSETQ. This CDR3 has 16 amino acids. This CDR3 reads CASSPLVGLNTGELFF. In nucleotides, the CDR3 is TGCGCCAGCAGCCCCCTGGTGGGACTAAACACCGGGGAGCTGTTTTTT.

The V call is TRBV19, the J call TRBJ2-1; D unclear. CDR1 and CDR2 from the germline V gene are LNHDA and SQIVND (reference sequence). CDR3 length: 15 amino acids. V dropped 3 bases and J dropped 4 bases, with 13 bases sitting between them. CDR3 sequence (DNA): TGTGCCAGTAGTATCCTCCTAACCGTATACAATGAGCAGTTCTTC. This translates into CASSILLTVYNEQFF.